Presented here are 18 T cell receptor beta chains from one specimen sequenced in a study of cytomegalovirus exposure and HLA in healthy donors. PCR involved 60 Vbeta and 13 Jbeta primers. Libraries were prepared by immunoSEQ multiplex PCR; TCRdb keeps only in-frame clonotypes and omits some of them. The sample carries around 300,000 clones, roughly 70% recorded once. Source material: PBMCs. These TCRs come from a female donor in good health and CMV-seronegative.

This clone was counted at least ten times. The rearrangement uses TRBV6-4 and TRBJ2-3; 10 nucleotides match TRBD2. Germline V gene lookup returns CDR1 MRHNA and CDR2 SNTAGT. The J segment lost 1 base and the V segment lost 8 bases, leaving 0 bases of the junction unmatched. CDR3 size: 13 residues. CDR3 protein: CASGTSGTDTQYF. DNA of the CDR3: TGTGCCAGCGGGACTAGCGGCACAGATACGCAGTATTTT.

This chain joins TRBV6-1 and TRBJ2-7; D unresolved. The CDR3 is 11 amino acids. From germline, CDR1 is MNHNS and CDR2 SASEGT. Trimming took off 0 bases at V and 12 bases at J, with 9 bases between the two ends. The DNA of the CDR3 is TGTGCCAGCAGTGAAGCCGGTAAGCGGTACTTC. The encoded protein is CASSEAGKRYF.

For this clone: Other DNA sequences in this specimen translate into the identical CDR3. The chain uses TRBV2 and TRBJ1-5; D possibly corresponds to TRBD1 (6 bases). V gave up 8 bases and J gave up 7 bases, with 15 bases separating them. There are 13 residues in the CDR3. Germline lookup yields CDR1 SNHLY and CDR2 FYNNEI. The CDR3 DNA sequence: TGTGCCAGCGCGCAGGGGTTTGCCCAGCCCCAGCATTTT. Amino acids: CASAQGFAQPQHF.

This rearrangement joins TRBV4-1 to TRBJ2-1; 14 nucleotides line up with TRBD2. Germline values: CDR1 MGHRA, CDR2 YSYEKL. V lost 4 bases to trimming and J lost 8 bases; unmatched junction nucleotides: 7. CDR3 length: 16 amino acids. DNA of the CDR3: TGCGCCAGCAGCCTCGGGACTAGCGGGAGTTTGGATGAGCAGTTCTTC. As protein: CASSLGTSGSLDEQFF.

The chain carries TRBV6-5 and TRBJ1-6, with TRBD1 identical over 11 bases. From germline, CDR1 is MNHEY and CDR2 SVGAGI. Trimming took 0 bases from V and 16 from J; bases not matched to a gene: 8. This CDR3 is 15 amino acids long. As DNA, the CDR3 is TGTGCCAGCAGTTACTCCGGGACAGGGGGAGGGTCTCTCCACTTT. It specifies CASSYSGTGGGSLHF.

The CDR3 loop is CASSLDRGIYNEQFF. CDR3 nucleotides: TGTGCCAGCAGCCTGGACAGGGGGATATACAATGAGCAGTTCTTC. The J gene is TRBJ2-1, the V gene TRBV6-5; 10 bases agree with TRBD1. The CDR3 loop spans 15 amino acids. Trimming removed 6 bases from V and 4 bases from J; junction bases left unmatched: 6. The germline V gene encodes CDR1 MNHEY and CDR2 SVGAGI.

In this sample, this clone turned up once. The chain employs TRBV30 and TRBJ2-3, with a weak D call TRBD2 (5 bases). CDR1 and CDR2 (germline): GTSNPN, SVGIG (reference sequence). The CDR3 consists of 16 residues. V lost 0 bases, J lost 0 bases, and 13 bases lay in between. The CDR3 sequence: CAWSVPRRTSTDTQYF. The CDR3 region has the DNA TGTGCCTGGAGTGTCCCCCGGCGGACTAGCACAGATACGCAGTATTTT.

V usage is TRBV28 and J usage is TRBJ1-2; D is ambiguous. V was pared by 2 bases and J by 2 bases, with 12 bases between. Germline CDR1 reads MDHEN; CDR2 reads SYDVKM. The CDR3 covers 15 residues. Here the CDR3 DNA reads TGTGCCAGCAGTTTAGTCAGCGGCCCGAACTATGGCTACACCTTC. Its translation: CASSLVSGPNYGYTF.

This clone was seen a few times. The chain combines TRBV6-5 with TRBJ1-1; TRBD1 is a possible D gene (5 bases). Trimming took off 7 bases at V and 4 bases at J, with 16 bases between the two ends. The CDR3 covers 14 residues. Germline CDR1 MNHEY, CDR2 SVGAGI. The CDR3 here is CASKEGLTPTEAFF. The CDR3 nucleotides read TGTGCCAGCAAGGAGGGGCTGACCCCCACTGAAGCTTTCTTT.

The chain is built from TRBV7-2 and TRBJ1-1; 8 bases map to TRBD1. Trimming took 5 bases from V and 1 from J; bases not matched to a gene: 0. This CDR3 spans 13 amino acids. Germline V gene sequence: CDR1 SGHTA, CDR2 FQGNSA. The CDR3 is CASSDRGNTEAFF. The CDR3 DNA is TGTGCCAGCAGCGACAGGGGGAACACTGAAGCTTTCTTT. Complete variable domain (other parts from reference TRBV7-2 and TRBJ1-1): GAGVSQSPSNKVTEKGKDVELRCDPISGHTALYWYRQSLGQGLEFLIYFQGNSAPDKSGLPSDRFSAERTGGSVSTLTIQRTQQEDSAVYLCASSDRGNTEAFFGQGTRLTVV.

V gene TRBV11-2 combines with J gene TRBJ2-1; the D gene is possibly TRBD2 (6 bases). CDR3 length: 14 amino acids. Per germline, CDR1 SGHAT and CDR2 FQNNGV. The ends were cut back, 5 bases at V and 6 bases at J, with 14 bases in the middle. CDR3: CASSLALGLNEQFF. For the CDR3, the DNA is TGTGCCAGCAGCCTAGCGTTGGGCCTCAATGAGCAGTTCTTC. The complete variable domain, with remaining parts taken from reference TRBV11-2 and TRBJ2-1, reads EAGVAQSPRYKIIEKRQSVAFWCNPISGHATLYWYQQILGQGPKLLIQFQNNGVVDDSQLPKDRFSAERLKGVDSTLKIQPAKLEDSAVYLCASSLALGLNEQFFGPGTRLTVL.

J is TRBJ2-5 and V is TRBV12-5; TRBD1 agrees at 10 bases. V lost 3 bases to trimming and J lost 2 bases; unmatched junction nucleotides: 3. This CDR3 contains 15 residues. Germline CDR1 is LGHNT and CDR2 is FRNRAP. The CDR3 DNA follows: TGTGCTAGTGGTTTCGGGGACAGGGGACAAGAGACCCAGTACTTC. Protein sequence: CASGFGDRGQETQYF.

This chain joins TRBV11-2 and TRBJ2-1; 9 bases align to TRBD2. Germline CDR1 and CDR2: SGHAT and FQNNGV. The CDR3 has 13 amino acids. V shed 5 bases and J 6 bases; nucleotides not matched to a gene: 2. The CDR3 DNA is TGTGCCAGCAGCCGTAGCGGGGGCAATGAGCAGTTCTTC. Protein sequence: CASSRSGGNEQFF.

This clone was picked up a small number of times. The chain uses TRBV30 and TRBJ2-2; D gene ambiguous. Trimming cost V 4 bases and J 5 bases, with 11 bases left between them. The CDR3 spans 13 residues. CDR1 is GTSNPN, CDR2 SVGIG, per germline (reference sequence). For the CDR3, the DNA is TGTGCCTGGAACCCGAGTCCGACCGGGGAGCTGTTTTTT. Translating gives CAWNPSPTGELFF.

The count of this clone is one. The chain recombines TRBV30 with TRBJ1-5; no firm D call. Trimming left V 2 bases short and J 7 bases short, with 18 bases between. Germline V gives CDR1 GTSNPN, CDR2 SVGIG (reference sequence). The CDR3 runs 15 residues. The CDR3 nucleotides read TGTGCCTGGAGTCAATGTACTCGCCTGTGGCAGCCCCAGCATTTT. It translates to CAWSQCTRLWQPQHF.

The chain recombines TRBV19 with TRBJ1-1; D is perhaps TRBD1 (5 bases). V shed 6 bases and J shed 8 bases, with 13 bases lying between them. This CDR3 has 12 residues. Germline V CDR1 and CDR2: LNHDA, SQIVND (reference sequence). This chain's CDR3 is CASSGGGAEAFF. In DNA, the CDR3 is TGTGCCAGTAGCGGGGGAGGTGCAGAAGCTTTCTTT. The variable domain in full, with the rest retrieved from reference TRBV19 and TRBJ1-1, is DGGITQSPKYLFRKEGQNVTLSCEQNLNHDAMYWYRQDPGQGLRLIYYSQIVNDFQKGDIAEGYSVSREKKESFPLTVTSAQKNPTAFYLCASSGGGAEAFFGQGTRLTVV.

This chain uses TRBV18 with TRBJ2-7, with a weak D call TRBD1 (5 bases). The CDR3 consists of 16 residues. Germline V gives CDR1 KGHSH, CDR2 LQKENI. Trimming took off 0 bases at V and 4 bases at J, with 16 bases between the two ends. The CDR3 nucleotides are TGTGCCAGCTCACCACCGGGGCAGGCCCAACTGTACGAGCAGTACTTC. The encoded protein is CASSPPGQAQLYEQYF.

The chain combines TRBV30 with TRBJ2-1; D might be TRBD2 (5 bases). This CDR3 spans 11 amino acids. CDR1 and CDR2 (germline): GTSNPN, SVGIG (reference sequence). V lost 4 bases, J lost 7 bases, and 8 bases lay in between. The CDR3 region is CAWTTGNEQFF. The DNA of the CDR3 is TGTGCCTGGACCACGGGGAATGAGCAGTTCTTC.